This TCR beta chain was retrieved from a study of human T cells and chemical hapten exposure. Findings and caveats of the study: All donors were alopecia patients, so their immunity may differ from that of healthy people.

The library attached unique molecular identifiers to individual cDNA molecules. TCRdb reanalysed the RACE reads using MiXCR and keeps one entry per CDR3 protein. The repertoire holds about 190,000 distinct CDR3 sequences, about 22% seen once, with 2.5% in the top ten. Indicated time point: patch test 3, about 24 weeks after DPC sensitization. This sample's treatment: therapeutic diphenylcyclopropenone sensitization with weekly scalp DPC. This CDR3 has 14 residues. Germline V gene data show CDR1 as MNHEY and CDR2 as SVGEGT. V shed 5 bases and J 6 bases; nucleotides not matched to a gene: 8. In this sample, this clonotype turned up a few times. What it binds is not known.

V is TRBV6-2 or TRBV6-3 and J is TRBJ2-7; TRBD2 agrees at 9 bases. The sequence derives from a woman between 35 and 50 years old with alopecia areata. Some clones in this sample may be carry-over from other donors' samples. The sequencing here drew on whole blood, taken in connection with sensitization to the hapten diphenylcyclopropenone (DPC). The CDR3 region has the DNA TGTGCCAGCAGTCAAGCGGGAGGCCAGTCCGAGCAGTACTTC. This codes for CASSQAGGQSEQYF.